The T cell receptor (beta chain) described here comes from a study of glioma-infiltrating T cells after dendritic cell vaccination. Across the whole study: Dendritic cells derived from monocytes and pulsed with autologous tumor lysate formed the vaccine.

The PCR used 60 V beta and 13 J beta primers. The repertoire was sequenced with immunoSEQ multiplex PCR; TCRdb's copy has only in-frame clones and lacks some. The sample yields approximately 85,000 clones, about 85% seen once. About this clone: What it binds is unknown.

Study results and caveats: Higher pretreatment TIL content predicted longer progression-free time and survival.

The CDR3 consists of 17 residues. Germline assignment: CDR1 SGHVS and CDR2 FQNEAQ. Trimming stripped 1 base from V and 1 base from J, with 16 bases between. The time point: after dendritic cell vaccination, including at tumor progression/relapse. None of the glioblastoma patients had an isocitrate dehydrogenase mutation. The chain combines TRBV7-8 with TRBJ1-1; TRBD1 is a possible D gene (5 bases). The receptor was isolated from a human donor with glioblastoma. Material: blood, obtained after dendritic cell vaccination. CDR3 protein: CASSLGRAGLGNTEAFF. The DNA of the CDR3 is TGTGCCAGCAGCTTAGGCCGAGCAGGGTTGGGGAACACTGAAGCTTTCTTT.